These 16 T cell receptor beta chains share one sample of origin, sequenced in a study of T-cell reconstitution after alpha-beta-depleted transplantation in children. For TCRbeta, the library was prepared with unique molecular identifiers. TCRdb reprocessed the PCR reads via MiXCR and lists one record per CDR3 protein. Here the sample spans about 250,000 distinct CDR3 sequences, 20% to 30% being singletons. Here the sequenced sample was PBMCs, mostly from graft donor cells, taken 360 days after TCRalphabeta/CD19-depleted stem cell transplant. These receptors all stem from a female patient aged 2-9 years who had a stem cell transplant for congenital amegakaryocytic thrombocytopenia, so the T cells may come from the graft donor.

In this sample, this clonotype turned up many times. The chain employs TRBV15 and TRBJ2-3; TRBD1 is a possible D gene (5 bases). Germline assignment: CDR1 LNHNV and CDR2 YYDKDF (reference sequence). Trimming cost V 1 base and J 4 bases, with 12 bases left between them. This CDR3 has 15 amino acids. CDR3 coding DNA: TGTGCCACCAGCAGAGTCATTCCAGGGTCAGATACGCAGTATTTT. This translates into CATSRVIPGSDTQYF. The entire variable domain, with the rest obtained from reference TRBV15 and TRBJ2-3, is as follows: DAMVIQNPRYQVTQFGKPVTLSCSQTLNHNVMYWYQQKSSQAPKLLFHYYDKDFNNEADTPDNFQSRRPNTSFCFLDIRSPGLGDTAMYLCATSRVIPGSDTQYFGPGTRLTVL.

Only a few counts were recorded for this clonotype. The V call is TRBV6-1, the J call TRBJ2-7; the D is unclear. This CDR3 spans 16 amino acids. Germline V gene lookup returns CDR1 MNHNS and CDR2 SASEGT. Trimming removed 1 base from V and 2 bases from J, with 15 bases in between. The CDR3 here is CASSEGTSRYPYEQYF. The DNA of the CDR3 is TGTGCCAGCAGTGAAGGGACGTCACGGTACCCCTACGAGCAGTACTTC.

This clonotype has a handful of counts. The chain links TRBV12-3 or TRBV12-4 to TRBJ1-6; 7 bases agree with TRBD1. Trimming took 6 bases from V and 7 from J; bases not matched to a gene: 9. The CDR3 loop spans 15 amino acids. CDR3 nucleotides: TGTGCCAGCAGACCGACAGGGACGACCAATTCACCCCTCCACTTT. Translated: CASRPTGTTNSPLHF.

This clonotype was recorded a few times. The chain has TRBV2 and TRBJ2-3; 7 bases agree with TRBD2. Germline CDR1 SNHLY, CDR2 FYNNEI. Losses at the gene ends were 4 bases for V and 3 bases for J; bases not matched to a gene: 7. The CDR3 covers 15 residues. The CDR3 DNA follows: TGTGCCAGCAGTGCAGGCGGGGGAGCGACAGATACGCAGTATTTT. Translating gives CASSAGGGATDTQYF.

The V gene is TRBV9, the J gene TRBJ2-3; 7 positions match TRBD1. In germline, CDR1 is SGDLS, CDR2 YYNGEE. This CDR3 is built from 14 residues. V lost 2 bases, J lost 2 bases, and 2 bases stayed unmatched. The CDR3, as DNA: TGTGCCAGCAGCGTCACAGGGGCCACAGATACGCAGTATTTT. As protein: CASSVTGATDTQYF.

This chain joins TRBV4-1 and TRBJ2-7, with 10 bases fitting TRBD2. The CDR3 runs 16 residues. V lost 1 base and J lost 2; bases outside the gene matches: 5. The germline V gene has CDR1 MGHRA and CDR2 YSYEKL. This chain's CDR3 is CASSQVGGLATYEQYF. Written as DNA, the CDR3 is TGCGCCAGCAGCCAAGTTGGGGGACTAGCGACCTACGAGCAGTACTTC.

V gene TRBV21-1 combines with J gene TRBJ2-3; the table's D call, TRBD1, has no DNA check behind it. TRBV21-1 is a pseudogene. The CDR3 sequence is 16 residues long. The chain's CDR3 is CASSKSGRLPGNTQYF. Written as DNA, the CDR3 is TGTGCCAGCAGCAAATCCGGGCGGTTACCCGGGAATACGCAGTATTTT.

This clonotype was detected a few times. V is TRBV28 and J is TRBJ1-4, with D tentatively TRBD1 (6 bases). Germline CDR1 and CDR2: MDHEN and SYDVKM. This CDR3 has 17 amino acids. Between the trimmed V and J ends, which lost 5 bases and 7 bases, there was a span of 23 bases. The CDR3 reads CASSAAREGVRSEKLFF. CDR3 coding DNA: TGTGCCAGCAGTGCGGCCCGCGAGGGGGTTAGGTCTGAAAAACTGTTTTTT. The complete variable domain, with remaining parts taken from reference TRBV28 and TRBJ1-4, reads DVKVTQSSRYLVKRTGEKVFLECVQDMDHENMFWYRQDPGLGLRLIYFSYDVKMKEKGDIPEGYSVSREKKERFSLILESASTNQTSMYLCASSAAREGVRSEKLFFGSGTQLSVL.

The chain recombines TRBV30 with TRBJ2-3; D gene uncertain. CDR1 is GTSNPN, CDR2 SVGIG, per germline (reference sequence). V lost 8 bases, J lost 4 bases, and 13 bases lay in between. This CDR3 comprises 12 residues. The CDR3 sequence: CALLETADTQYF. Written as DNA, the CDR3 is TGTGCCCTACTTGAGACGGCAGATACGCAGTATTTT.

J is TRBJ1-1 and V is TRBV3-1, with 7 bases lining up with TRBD1. V lost 5 bases, J lost 9 bases, and 9 bases stayed unmatched. The CDR3 loop spans 13 amino acids. The germline CDR1 and CDR2 sequences are LGHDT and YNNKEL (reference sequence). For the CDR3, the DNA is TGTGCCAGCAGCGACCTAGACAGGGTACAAGCTTTCTTT. Translating it yields CASSDLDRVQAFF.

There are many counts of this clonotype. This chain uses TRBV10-3 with TRBJ2-2, with TRBD2 as a possible D gene (7 bases). V was clipped by 6 bases and J by 3 bases, with 11 bases between them. The CDR3 contains 14 residues. The germline CDR1 and CDR2 sequences are ENHRY and SYGVKD. CDR3 in DNA: TGTGCCATCAGAGACGGGGGGCACACCGGGGAGCTGTTTTTT. Amino acids: CAIRDGGHTGELFF.

The sample holds many counts of this clonotype. This chain joins TRBV4-3 and TRBJ2-1, with D possibly being TRBD2 (5 bases). Trimming removed 0 bases at V and 5 bases at J, with 11 bases between. The CDR3 totals 15 residues. Germline-derived CDR1 and CDR2 are LGHNA and YSLEER. CDR3 amino acids: CASSQETNTNNEQFF. In DNA form, the CDR3 reads TGCGCCAGCAGCCAAGAGACTAACACCAACAATGAGCAGTTCTTC.

This clonotype was seen a handful of times. V is TRBV30 and J is TRBJ2-1; tentative D call: TRBD2 (5 bases). CDR1 is GTSNPN and CDR2 is SVGIG in the germline V gene (reference sequence). There are 15 residues in the CDR3. V was clipped by 4 bases and J by 6 bases, with 19 bases between them. The DNA for the CDR3 is TGTGCCTGGAATCCCCCGGGGTGGGGTTTCAATGAGCAGTTCTTC. Translating it yields CAWNPPGWGFNEQFF.

This clonotype showed up just a few times. This chain uses TRBV4-2 with TRBJ2-5; D is perhaps TRBD2 (5 bases). The V end lost 0 bases, the J end lost 0 bases, and 8 bases lay between the germline ends. The CDR3 is 15 residues long. Germline CDR1 LGHNA, CDR2 YNFKEQ. In DNA, the CDR3 is TGTGCCAGCAGCCAAGAGAGAGGGTACCAAGAGACCCAGTACTTC. Protein sequence: CASSQERGYQETQYF.

This clonotype has ten or more counts. The CDR3 nucleotides are TGCGCCAGCAGCCAAGTTCTGCGGACGGACTACAATGAGCAGTTCTTC. Protein sequence: CASSQVLRTDYNEQFF. This chain joins TRBV4-1 and TRBJ2-1; D gene ambiguous. This CDR3 comprises 16 residues. Looked up from germline, CDR1 is MGHRA and CDR2 is YSYEKL. V shed 1 base and J shed 3 bases, with 13 bases lying between them.

The chain combines TRBV4-2 with TRBJ2-3; 9 bases are a match to TRBD1. The length of the CDR3 is 17 residues. Germline loops: CDR1 LGHNA, CDR2 YNFKEQ. With 0 bases clipped from V and 6 bases from J, the junction kept 10 bases outside the gene matches. CDR3 residues: CASSQDLWTGEGDTQYF. The CDR3 nucleotides read TGTGCCAGCAGCCAAGACCTCTGGACAGGGGAGGGGGATACGCAGTATTTT.